This record covers a single TCR beta chain. Its antigen is currently unknown. This table comes from immunoSEQ multiplex PCR, and its TCRdb copy is limited to in-frame clones, with some not included. The data show tens of thousands of clones, roughly 85% seen once. The CDR3 contains 14 residues. Trimming stripped 1 base from V and 5 bases from J, with 10 bases between. CDR1 is SGHRS, CDR2 YFSETQ, per germline. These data belong to a study of OX40 agonist ivuxolimab in advanced cancers. Study overall: Participants could have had prior anti-PD-1, anti-PD-L1 or anti-CTLA-4 therapy, and roughly 40% had some. Regarding the study as a whole: On average, CD8+ T cells showed a greater number of expanded clones than CD4+.

The material was CD4+ or CD8+ T cells sorted from blood, obtained in a trial of the OX40 agonist ivuxolimab. The receptor comes from an adult with an advanced solid tumor such as melanoma, head and neck, liver or kidney cancer. The chain is built from TRBV5-1 and TRBJ2-1, with D possibly TRBD1 on 5 matching bases. Here the CDR3 reads CASSLRQGDNEQFF. In DNA form, the CDR3 reads TGCGCCAGCAGCTTGCGCCAGGGCGACAATGAGCAGTTCTTC.